This T cell receptor (beta chain) was found in a study of CXCR3-negative and CXCR3-positive naive CD8 T cells (dated by TCRdb to about 2019). For the study in its entirety: Some 130 million TRB reads were obtained in total, roughly 1.5 +/- 0.3 million reads per library. TRBV-TRBJ cluster analysis included naive subsets from about five donors and memory cells from 3 donors. Diversity and physicochemical repertoire analyses covered roughly eleven donors pooled from two independent experiments.

What the study reported, not specific to this receptor: Freshly isolated PBMCs were used for most assays because CXCR3 expression partially decreased after cryopreservation. Within the same donor, TRBV-TRBJ usage looked similar between naive CXCR3-negative and CXCR3-positive cells, but memory cells had distinct patterns. Because surface CD5, which has been linked to self-reactivity in mice, was comparable between naive subsets, TCR interaction strength was also inferred from TRB CDR3 physicochemical properties. Comparably high repertoire diversity was found in both naive subsets, whereas much lower repertoire diversity was found in memory CD8+ T cells. TRB CDR3s from CXCR3-positive naive cells showed higher hydrophobicity (lower Kidera factor 4), lower energy, and higher strength and volume indices than CXCR3-negative naive cells.

TCRdb records NextSeq 550 as the sequencer. The Human TCR Profiling Kit (MiLaboratory) was used to prepare UMI-labeled 5' RACE TRB cDNA libraries. The full amount of extracted RNA was used for cDNA synthesis, and the full amount of resulting cDNA was used for PCR amplification. Libraries were prepared in parallel using an identical number of PCR cycles. The study's processing was this. With a minimum of two reads required per UMI, MIGEC and MiXCR pulled out about 50,000 +/- 10,000 unique UMI-labeled TRB cDNA molecules from each library. On average, approximately 40,000 +/- 10,000 functional in-frame TRB CDR3 nucleotide clonotypes lacking stop codons were found per library. After downsampling to 5000 UMI-labeled TRB molecules per sample, diversity metrics such as normalized Shannon-Wiener and Chao1 were calculated in VDJtools. For the central five CDR3 residues, VDJtools calculated physicochemical properties weighted by clonotype size, namely interaction energy, strength, volume and Kidera factor 4. TCRdb reprocessed the reads and assigns one entry to each CDR3 protein sequence, leaving out DNA. For this entry, the V and J calls and clone size follow TCRdb and not the study's own pipeline. The table for this sample shows around 50,000 distinct CDR3 sequences. The ten largest clones add up to 2.5% of the sample.

Note on this clonotype: Its cognate antigen has yet to be identified.

Each CD8+ T cell subset was flow-sorted in triplicate, with some 300,000 cells per subset placed directly into RLT lysis buffer. Naive CD8+ T cells were defined stringently as CD45RO-CCR7+CD27+CD95- to exclude memory contaminants. Using standard density gradient centrifugation, peripheral blood mononuclear cells were isolated from buffy coats. Naive CXCR3-negative and CXCR3-positive CD8+ T cells were flow-sorted using a FACSAria III. An RNeasy Mini Kit was used to extract total RNA from the sorted cells. The sequence derives from a human donor in good health. Some clones in this sample may be carry-over from other donors' samples. The sequenced sample consisted of naive CXCR3- CD8+ T cells from blood. Taken with the paper, the label for cell subset or site translates to: CD45RO-CCR7+CD27+CD95- naive CD8+ T cells lacking CXCR3 (TNR3-).

The CDR3 protein: CASSQAATYEQYF. In this chain, TRBV14 is recombined with TRBJ2-7. Reading from cysteine to phenylalanine, the CDR3 counts 13 amino acids. Only the protein sequence is given. Per the germline V gene, SGHDN is the CDR1 and FVKESK is the CDR2. Reference TRBV14 and TRBJ2-7 proteins supply the regions before and after the CDR3; the full variable domain is: EAGVTQFPSHSVIEKGQTVTLRCDPISGHDNLYWYRRVMGKEIKFLLHFVKESKQDESGMPNNRFLAERTGGTYSTLKVQPAELEDSGVYFCASSQAATYEQYFGPGTRLTVT.